This is a list of T cell receptor beta chains from one sample in a study of siplizumab effects on memory and regulatory T cells. Using immunoSEQ multiplex PCR, the repertoire was profiled, and TCRdb retains in-frame clones only, with some absent. The sample lists roughly 60,000 clones; more than 80% were seen once. Sequenced: CD8+ T cells sorted from blood. The receptors originated from a human donor in good health. CDR3s include the opening cysteine and the closing phenylalanine or tryptophan. A D gene is named only where the DNA matches it firmly. A clone size is listed for some rows: how often the clone was seen (once, few, many), or a class if it is expanded.

cdr3_aa,cdr3_nt,clone_size,v_call,d_call,j_call
CASSLSGSTDTQYF,TGTGCCAGCAGTTTAAGTGGGAGCACAGATACGCAGTATTTT,NA,TRBV28,NA,TRBJ2-3
CASSFPGVGYTF,TGTGCCAGCAGTTTCCCAGGGGTTGGCTACACCTTC,NA,TRBV28,NA,TRBJ1-2
CASRTGENLNNQPQHF,TGTGCCAGCAGGACGGGGGAAAACTTAAACAATCAGCCCCAGCATTTT,NA,TRBV2,NA,TRBJ1-5
CASSENRRDRGPYEQYF,TGCGCCAGCAGTGAGAACCGACGGGACAGGGGACCCTACGAGCAGTACTTC,NA,TRBV10-1,TRBD1,TRBJ2-7
CASSVGLAGVSNEQFF,TGTGCTAGCAGCGTGGGGCTAGCGGGAGTCTCCAATGAGCAGTTCTTC,NA,TRBV7-7,TRBD2,TRBJ2-1
CASSPPPGGDTQYF,TGTGCCAGCTCACCACCGCCAGGGGGAGATACGCAGTATTTT,NA,TRBV18,TRBD1,TRBJ2-3
CASSGEAGGETQYF,TGTGCCAGCAGTGGGGAGGCAGGGGGAGAGACCCAGTACTTC,NA,TRBV2,NA,TRBJ2-5
CGLVANSNYGYTF,TGTGGTTTAGTAGCAAATTCTAACTATGGCTACACCTTC,once,TRBV30,NA,TRBJ1-2
CSVRDRNSDTQYF,TGCAGCGTCCGGGACAGGAATTCAGATACGCAGTATTTT,NA,TRBV29-1,TRBD1,TRBJ2-3
CASSLPTGGGDTQYF,TGTGCCAGCAGTTTACCGACAGGGGGAGGGGATACGCAGTATTTT,NA,TRBV27,TRBD1,TRBJ2-3
CASSEYATRGPDTEAFF,TGTGCCAGCAGTGAGTACGCTACGCGGGGGCCGGACACTGAAGCTTTCTTT,NA,TRBV6-1,NA,TRBJ1-1
CASSYSSGENEKLFF,TGTGCCAGCAGTTACTCTTCAGGGGAGAATGAAAAACTGTTTTTT,once,TRBV6-5,NA,TRBJ1-4
CASSLAVGSGGRSFF,TGTGCCAGCAGCTTAGCGGTTGGGTCAGGGGGCCGGTCTTTCTTT,NA,TRBV7-6,TRBD1,TRBJ1-1
CATRNTGELFF,TGTGCCACCAGGAACACCGGGGAGCTGTTTTTT,NA,TRBV2,NA,TRBJ2-2
CASSLVSVIDEQFF,TGTGCCAGCAGCTTAGTTTCCGTTATCGATGAGCAGTTCTTC,NA,TRBV7-9,NA,TRBJ2-1
CATSRDNSNQPQHF,TGTGCCACCAGCAGAGACAATAGCAATCAGCCCCAGCATTTT,NA,TRBV15,NA,TRBJ1-5
CASREDRALYGYTF,TGTGCCAGCAGGGAAGACAGGGCTCTCTATGGCTACACCTTC,NA,TRBV7-9,TRBD1,TRBJ1-2
CASSPDREHYGYTF,TGTGCCAGCAGCCCTGACAGGGAGCACTATGGCTACACCTTC,NA,TRBV7-9,TRBD1,TRBJ1-2
CASSESGLAAPGNEQFF,TGTGCCAGCAGTGAATCAGGGCTAGCGGCCCCTGGGAATGAGCAGTTCTTC,NA,TRBV2,TRBD2,TRBJ2-1
CASSSGAGGPETQYF,TGCGCCAGCAGCTCAGGGGCGGGAGGGCCGGAGACCCAGTACTTC,NA,TRBV5-1,TRBD2,TRBJ2-5
CASSLTGTEAFF,TGCGCCAGCAGCTTGACAGGGACTGAAGCTTTCTTT,once,TRBV5-1,NA,TRBJ1-1
CASGGNEQYF,TGTGCCAGCGGAGGTAACGAGCAGTACTTC,NA,TRBV6-6,NA,TRBJ2-7
CAWSGDRMRRAFF,TGTGCCTGGAGTGGTGACAGGATGCGTCGAGCTTTCTTT,NA,TRBV30,NA,TRBJ1-1
CAISAGTGGFNTEAFF,TGTGCCATCAGTGCAGGGACAGGGGGCTTCAACACTGAAGCTTTCTTT,NA,TRBV10-3,TRBD1,TRBJ1-1
CASRVLAGAYEQYF,TGTGCCAGCAGGGTACTAGCGGGGGCCTACGAGCAGTACTTC,NA,TRBV28,TRBD2,TRBJ2-7
CASSLADSDEQFF,TGTGCCAGCAGTTTAGCGGACAGCGATGAGCAGTTCTTC,NA,TRBV28,NA,TRBJ2-1
CAWSVLAGELFF,TGTGCCTGGAGTGTACTCGCCGGGGAGCTGTTTTTT,few,TRBV30,NA,TRBJ2-2
CASSQEQGANYEQYF,TGCGCCAGCAGCCAGGAACAGGGGGCTAACTACGAGCAGTACTTC,once,TRBV4-1,TRBD1,TRBJ2-7
CASSPLADTQYF,TGTGCCAGCAGTCCGCTGGCAGATACGCAGTATTTT,NA,TRBV25-1,NA,TRBJ2-3
CSTESGTEAFF,TGCAGCACTGAGTCCGGGACTGAAGCTTTCTTT,NA,TRBV29-1,NA,TRBJ1-1
CATSSRDSNQPQHF,TGTGCCACCAGCAGCCGGGACTCCAATCAGCCCCAGCATTTT,NA,TRBV15,NA,TRBJ1-5